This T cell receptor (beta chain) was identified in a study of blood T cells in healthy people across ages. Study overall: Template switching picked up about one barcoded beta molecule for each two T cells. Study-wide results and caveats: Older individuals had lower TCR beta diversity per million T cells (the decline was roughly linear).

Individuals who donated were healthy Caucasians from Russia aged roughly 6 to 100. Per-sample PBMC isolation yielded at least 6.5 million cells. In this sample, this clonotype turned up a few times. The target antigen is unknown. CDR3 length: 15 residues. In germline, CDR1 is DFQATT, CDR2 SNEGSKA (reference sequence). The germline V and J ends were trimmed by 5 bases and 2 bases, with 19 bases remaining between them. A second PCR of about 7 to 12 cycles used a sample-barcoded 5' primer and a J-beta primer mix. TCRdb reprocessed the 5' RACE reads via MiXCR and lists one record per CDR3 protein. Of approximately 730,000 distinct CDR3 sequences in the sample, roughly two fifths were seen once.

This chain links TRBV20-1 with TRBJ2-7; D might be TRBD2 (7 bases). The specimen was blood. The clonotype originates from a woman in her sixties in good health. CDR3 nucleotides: TGCAGTGCTTTTAGGGGGGGAGGGGTCACCTACGAGCAGTACTTC. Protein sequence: CSAFRGGGVTYEQYF.